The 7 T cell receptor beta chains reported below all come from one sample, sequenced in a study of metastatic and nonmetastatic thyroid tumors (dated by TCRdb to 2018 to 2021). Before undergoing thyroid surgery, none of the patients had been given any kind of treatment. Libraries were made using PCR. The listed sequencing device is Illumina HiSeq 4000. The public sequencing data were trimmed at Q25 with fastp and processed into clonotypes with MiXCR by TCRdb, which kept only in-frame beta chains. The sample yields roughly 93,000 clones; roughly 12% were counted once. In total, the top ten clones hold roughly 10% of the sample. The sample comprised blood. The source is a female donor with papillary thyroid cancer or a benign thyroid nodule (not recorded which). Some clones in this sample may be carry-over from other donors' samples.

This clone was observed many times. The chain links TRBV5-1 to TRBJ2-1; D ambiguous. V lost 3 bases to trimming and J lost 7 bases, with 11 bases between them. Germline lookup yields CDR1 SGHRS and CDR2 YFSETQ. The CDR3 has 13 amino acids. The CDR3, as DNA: TGCGCCAGCAGCTCTATTAGCACGAATGAGCAGTTCTTC. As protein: CASSSISTNEQFF.

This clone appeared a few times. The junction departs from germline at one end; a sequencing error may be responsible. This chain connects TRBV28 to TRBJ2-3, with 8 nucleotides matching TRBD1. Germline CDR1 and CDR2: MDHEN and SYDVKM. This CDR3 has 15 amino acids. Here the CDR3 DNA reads TGTGCCAGAAGCGCTACAGGGGGTTCATCAGATACGCAGTACTTT. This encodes CARSATGGSSDTQYF.

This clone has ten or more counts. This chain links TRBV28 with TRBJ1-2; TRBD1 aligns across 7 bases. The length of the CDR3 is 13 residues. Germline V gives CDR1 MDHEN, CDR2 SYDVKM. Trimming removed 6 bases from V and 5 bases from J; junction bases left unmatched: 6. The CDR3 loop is CASRVGQRYGYTF. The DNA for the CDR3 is TGTGCCAGCAGGGTGGGACAGCGATATGGCTACACCTTC.

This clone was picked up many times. Here the CDR3 reads CASSWTGETQYF. CDR3 in DNA: TGTGCCAGCAGTTGGACAGGAGAGACCCAGTACTTC. The rearrangement joins TRBV12-3 or TRBV12-4 to TRBJ2-5, with TRBD1 identical over 7 bases. The CDR3 consists of 12 residues. Trimming at V came to 4 bases and at J to 4 bases, leaving 0 bases not matched to a gene.

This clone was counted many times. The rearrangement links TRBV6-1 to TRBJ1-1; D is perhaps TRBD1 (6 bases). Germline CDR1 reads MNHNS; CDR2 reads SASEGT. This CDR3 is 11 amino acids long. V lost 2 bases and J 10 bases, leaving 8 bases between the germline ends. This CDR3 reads CASSELDRAFF. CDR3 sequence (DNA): TGTGCCAGCAGTGAACTGGACAGAGCTTTCTTT.

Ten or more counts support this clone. CDR3 nucleotides: TGTGCCAGCAGTCCAAGTCGACGGCCCCCACGGGAAGCTTTCTTT. Translated: CASSPSRRPPREAFF. This rearrangement joins TRBV12-3 or TRBV12-4 to TRBJ1-1, with D hard to call. V was shortened by 5 bases and J by 8 bases, with 21 bases between the two germline ends. This CDR3 spans 15 amino acids.

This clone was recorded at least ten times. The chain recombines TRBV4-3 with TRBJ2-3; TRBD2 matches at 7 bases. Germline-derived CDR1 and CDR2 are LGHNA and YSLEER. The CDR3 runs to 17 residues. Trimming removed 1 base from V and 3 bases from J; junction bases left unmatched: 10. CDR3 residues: CASSQVGPAGTTDTQYF. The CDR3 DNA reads TGCGCCAGCAGCCAAGTGGGACCAGCGGGAACAACAGATACGCAGTATTTT.